These T cell receptor beta chains were read from a single sample in a study of shared clonotypes between healthy human individuals. Produced via immunoSEQ multiplex PCR; TCRdb's table is partial and in-frame only. The data contain about 700,000 clones, around 90% of them singletons. The sample comprised naive CD8+ T cells sorted from blood. Receptor source: a man younger than 40 in good health. CDR3s include the opening cysteine and the closing phenylalanine or tryptophan. The D gene is left open where the match is weak. Not every row has a clone size; where given, it reads once, few, many or a size class.

j_call clone_size v_call d_call cdr3_length cdr3_nt cdr3_aa
TRBJ2-7 . TRBV13 TRBD2 17 TGTGCCAGCAGCCATGGGACTAGCGGGGGGAGAACCTACGAGCAGTACTTC CASSHGTSGGRTYEQYF
TRBJ2-2 . TRBV7-6 . 16 TGTGCCAGCAGCTTAGGCAGGGTGGGGAACACCGGGGAGCTGTTTTTT CASSLGRVGNTGELFF
TRBJ2-7 . TRBV4-2 . 15 TGTGCCAGCAGCCAAGAGTCATCCCACTCCTACGAGCAGTACTTC CASSQESSHSYEQYF
TRBJ1-5 . TRBV7-8 TRBD1 13 TGTGCCAGCAGCTCCAGGGGGAACCAGCCCCAGCATTTT CASSSRGNQPQHF
TRBJ2-7 . TRBV27 TRBD1 14 TGTGCCAGCAGTTTAGTGACAGGGACCTACGAGCAGTACTTC CASSLVTGTYEQYF
TRBJ1-2 . TRBV4-1 TRBD1 15 TGCGCCAGCAGCCAAGATACAGGGGAGAACTATGGCTACACCTTC CASSQDTGENYGYTF
TRBJ1-2 . TRBV6-5 . 13 TGTGCCAGCAGTCCTCTGTCTAACTATGGCTACACCTTC CASSPLSNYGYTF
TRBJ2-3 few TRBV29-1 . 10 TGCAGCTACAGCACAGATACGCAGTATTTT CSYSTDTQYF
TRBJ2-1 . TRBV7-9 TRBD2 15 TGTGCCAGCATTTTACTAGCGGGAGGCGACTATGAGCAGTTCTTC CASILLAGGDYEQFF
TRBJ2-7 . TRBV27 TRBD2 14 TGTGCCAGCACCTCGGGACTAGCGGGAGAGAAGCAGTACTTC CASTSGLAGEKQYF
TRBJ2-1 . TRBV11-2 TRBD2 14 TGTGCCAGCAGCTTGGTAGCGGGAGGCGGGGAGCAGTTCTTC CASSLVAGGGEQFF
TRBJ2-3 . TRBV27 TRBD2 15 TGTGCCAGCAGTTTACTAGCGGGAGGGCCTGATACGCAGTATTTT CASSLLAGGPDTQYF
TRBJ2-7 . TRBV10-1 TRBD1 14 TGCGCCAGCATCTCCGGGACAGTAGTTTGTGAGCAGTACTTC CASISGTVVCEQYF
TRBJ2-2 . TRBV19 . 13 TGTGCCAGTAGAGGGGGTTACGCCGGGGAGCTGTTTTTT CASRGGYAGELFF
TRBJ1-2 . TRBV9 TRBD1 19 TGTGCCAGCAGCGGGGACCGGGACAGGAAAACGATTTCGGACTATGGCTACACCTTC CASSGDRDRKTISDYGYTF
TRBJ1-5 . TRBV7-9 . 15 TGTGCCAGCAGTTCCGGACTCGTGGTCGGCCAGCCCCAGCATTTT CASSSGLVVGQPQHF
TRBJ2-3 . TRBV7-9 TRBD2 15 TGTGCCAGCAGTTCTAGCGGGATGGGCACAGATACGCAGTATTTT CASSSSGMGTDTQYF
TRBJ2-2 . TRBV28 . 17 TGTGCCAGCAGTTTACTTTTCGCACCTACCAACACCGGGGAGCTGTTTTTT CASSLLFAPTNTGELFF
TRBJ2-3 . TRBV28 TRBD1 15 TGTGCCAGCAGTTTTATTTCCAGGGGGCTAGATACGCAGTATTTT CASSFISRGLDTQYF
TRBJ1-3 few TRBV27 . 14 TGTGCCAGCAGTCCATACAGGTCTGGAAACACCATATATTTT CASSPYRSGNTIYF
TRBJ1-2 once TRBV7-6 . 15 TGTGCCAGCAGCCCCTCGTTTGGGGGGGCCGATGGCTACACCTTC CASSPSFGGADGYTF
TRBJ1-2 . TRBV7-8 . 13 TGTGCCAGCAGCTTTGATCCCAACTATGGCTACACCTTC CASSFDPNYGYTF
TRBJ2-7 . TRBV27 TRBD2 16 TGTGCCAGCTCCAGAGGACTAGCGGGCGGCTCCTACGAGCAGTACTTC CASSRGLAGGSYEQYF
TRBJ2-1 . TRBV9 . 13 TGTGCCAGCAGCCCCGGACAGTTCAATGAGCAGTTCTTC CASSPGQFNEQFF
TRBJ2-1 . TRBV28 TRBD2 12 TGTGCCAGCACCCGAGGGACTAACGAGCAGTTCTTC CASTRGTNEQFF
TRBJ2-2 . TRBV4-3 . 14 TGCGCCAGCAGCCAAGGTAGCGATGTCGGGGAGCTGTTTTTT CASSQGSDVGELFF
TRBJ2-7 . TRBV6-5 TRBD1 15 TGTGCCAGCAGCCCCGGGACAGGGGTCTCCTACGAGCAGTACTTC CASSPGTGVSYEQYF
TRBJ2-5 . TRBV15 TRBD2 17 TGTGCCACCAGCAGAACCACGGGGCTAGCGGGACAAGAGACCCAGTACTTC CATSRTTGLAGQETQYF
TRBJ2-4 . TRBV27 TRBD1 14 TGTGCCAGCGCTGACGGACAGGGACGGAACATTCAGTACTTC CASADGQGRNIQYF
TRBJ2-7 . TRBV6-5 . 15 TGTGCCAGCAAAAAATGGCAGGGAGACTCCTACGAGCAGTACTTC CASKKWQGDSYEQYF
TRBJ2-7 . TRBV7-2 . 14 TGTGCCAGCAGCCCTTTGGCGTCAGTCTACGAGCAGTACTTC CASSPLASVYEQYF
TRBJ2-5 . TRBV10-1 . 14 TGCGCCAGCAGTGAGTCAGGAGGGGAAGAGACCCAGTACTTC CASSESGGEETQYF
TRBJ2-7 . TRBV18 . 15 TGTGCCAGCTCAAATGGAGGGTGGGGATCCTACGAGCAGTACTTC CASSNGGWGSYEQYF
TRBJ2-2 . TRBV13 TRBD2 16 TGTGCCAGCAGCTTAGTTATAGCGGGAGGAACAAGGGAGCTGTTTTTT CASSLVIAGGTRELFF